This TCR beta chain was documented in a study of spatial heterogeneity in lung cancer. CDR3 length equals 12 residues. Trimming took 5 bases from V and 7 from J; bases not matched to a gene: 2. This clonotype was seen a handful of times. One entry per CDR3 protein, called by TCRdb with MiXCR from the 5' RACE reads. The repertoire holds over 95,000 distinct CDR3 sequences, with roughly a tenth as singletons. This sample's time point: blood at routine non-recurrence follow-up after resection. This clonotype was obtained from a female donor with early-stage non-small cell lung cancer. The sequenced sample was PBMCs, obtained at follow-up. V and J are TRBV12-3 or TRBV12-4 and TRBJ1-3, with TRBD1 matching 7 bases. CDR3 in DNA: TGTGCCAGCAGTCCACAGGGGAACACCATATATTTT. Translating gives CASSPQGNTIYF.